What follows are 28 T cell receptor beta chains derived from one specimen sequenced in a study of blood T cell repertoires in COVID-19. TCRdb keeps only in-frame clones here, not all; method: immunoSEQ multiplex PCR. The sample includes roughly 200,000 clones, roughly 83% of them seen just once. Sample: PBMCs or T cells enriched from blood (not recorded which). The receptor source for this set is a woman aged 25-40 years who had recovered from COVID-19.

The rearrangement joins TRBV5-4 to TRBJ2-3, with 11 bases lining up with TRBD2. After removal of 4 bases from V and 2 bases from J, the junction contained 3 bases not matched to a gene. The germline CDR1 and CDR2 sequences are SGHNT and YYREEE (reference sequence). The CDR3 totals 15 residues. The CDR3 DNA reads TGTGCCAGCAGCCCGACTAGCGGGGTCACAGATACGCAGTATTTT. Its protein product is CASSPTSGVTDTQYF.

V gene TRBV25-1 combines with J gene TRBJ1-6, with 9 positions matching TRBD1. V trimming: 4 bases; J trimming: 5 bases; junction bases outside the gene matches: 3. Germline assignment: CDR1 MGHDK and CDR2 SYGVNS. The CDR3 has 15 residues. In DNA form, the CDR3 reads TGTGCCAGCAGTGCCCGGGACAGGGATAATTCACCCCTCCACTTT. This gives the protein CASSARDRDNSPLHF.

The chain is built from TRBV27 and TRBJ2-2, with D uncertain. Trimming left V 1 base short and J 0 bases short, with 9 bases between. This CDR3 region has 16 residues. Looked up from germline, CDR1 is MNHEY and CDR2 is SMNVEV (reference sequence). Here the CDR3 reads CASSLFPSANTGELFF. The CDR3 DNA is TGTGCCAGCAGTTTATTTCCGTCCGCGAACACCGGGGAGCTGTTTTTT.

V usage is TRBV2 and J usage is TRBJ2-2, with D maybe TRBD1 (6 bases). This CDR3 contains 14 residues. V lost 2 bases and J 11 bases, leaving 15 bases between the germline ends. Germline V gene sequence: CDR1 SNHLY, CDR2 FYNNEI. The CDR3: CASSERVDSLELFF. Here the CDR3 DNA reads TGTGCCAGCAGTGAAAGGGTGGACAGCTTAGAGCTGTTTTTT.

The gene calls are TRBV27 and TRBJ2-1; TRBD2 matches at 15 bases. Per germline, CDR1 MNHEY and CDR2 SMNVEV (reference sequence). With 3 bases clipped from V and 10 bases from J, the junction kept 7 bases outside the gene matches. The CDR3 is 16 amino acids. The CDR3 loop reads CASSFPGLAGGREQFF. CDR3 sequence (DNA): TGTGCCAGCAGTTTTCCCGGACTAGCGGGAGGGAGGGAGCAGTTCTTC.

The chain has TRBV5-6 and TRBJ2-2; D unresolved. Germline CDR1 and CDR2: SGHDT and YYEEEE. V lost 4 bases and J lost 0, with 13 bases in between. The CDR3 consists of 16 residues. The CDR3 region is CASSRLFGSNTGELFF. CDR3 bases: TGTGCCAGCAGCCGTCTATTCGGTTCGAACACCGGGGAGCTGTTTTTT.

There are a few counts of this clone. This sequence joins TRBV9 and TRBJ2-7; 7 bases are a match to TRBD2. J lost 6 bases, V lost 6 bases, and 12 bases had no gene match. The CDR3 length is 14 residues. The germline gives CDR1 SGDLS, CDR2 YYNGEE. This chain's CDR3 is CASNRGEILSEQYF. CDR3 coding DNA: TGTGCCAGCAATCGGGGGGAGATACTCAGCGAGCAGTACTTC.

The chain couples TRBV29-1 to TRBJ1-2; 7 bases agree with TRBD1. J gave up 1 base and V 4 bases, and 3 bases lay outside the gene matches. Germline V lookup: CDR1 SQVTM, CDR2 ANQGSEA. The CDR3 is made up of 13 amino acids. The DNA for the CDR3 is TGCAGCGTTGTAACAGGGGATAACTATGGCTACACCTTC. Translation gives CSVVTGDNYGYTF.

The rearrangement links TRBV11-3 to TRBJ2-3; possibly TRBD2 for D (5 bases). V was trimmed by 1 base and J by 4 bases, leaving 6 bases between them. The CDR3 is made up of 13 amino acids. The germline gives CDR1 SGHNT, CDR2 YENEEA. The CDR3: CASSLAGSDTQYF. In DNA, the CDR3 is TGTGCCAGCAGCTTAGCGGGGTCAGATACGCAGTATTTT.

This clone was counted once. V gene TRBV7-9 combines with J gene TRBJ2-5, with 9 bases identical to TRBD2. Germline V lookup: CDR1 SEHNR, CDR2 FQNEAQ (reference sequence). The CDR3 runs 18 residues. Trimming at V came to 0 bases and at J to 4 bases, leaving 12 bases not matched to a gene. The CDR3: CASSLANVGLAWVETQYF. CDR3 coding DNA: TGTGCCAGCAGCTTAGCGAACGTAGGACTAGCGTGGGTAGAGACCCAGTACTTC.

This chain uses TRBV4-2 with TRBJ2-2; D is possibly TRBD1 (5 bases). The CDR3 has 15 residues. Germline CDR1 LGHNA, CDR2 YNFKEQ. Trimming shortened V by 4 bases and J by 4 bases, and 13 bases separated the two germline ends. The CDR3 region has the DNA TGTGCCAGCAGCCGGCAGGGTGAGAGCACCGGGGAGCTGTTTTTT. Residues: CASSRQGESTGELFF.

The chain couples TRBV24-1 to TRBJ1-2; 9 bases are a match to TRBD1. CDR3 length: 13 residues. Looked up from germline, CDR1 is KGHDR and CDR2 is SFDVKD. With V trimmed by 9 bases and J by 4 bases, 5 bases remained unmatched. CDR3 coding DNA: TGTGCCACCCGGGACAGGGATCGCTATGGCTACACCTTC. Translating gives CATRDRDRYGYTF.

This clone was observed once. The V and J genes are TRBV5-1 and TRBJ2-1; D uncertain. In germline, CDR1 is SGHRS, CDR2 YFSETQ. CDR3 size: 12 residues. V was cut by 3 bases and J by 8 bases, with 9 bases left in between. CDR3 DNA: TGCGCCAGCAGCTACCGTCGGGATGAGCAGTTCTTC. The encoded protein is CASSYRRDEQFF.

The gene calls are TRBV14 and TRBJ2-7, with 8 bases lining up with TRBD1. Trimming removed 1 base from V and 3 bases from J; junction bases left unmatched: 2. Germline V gene lookup returns CDR1 SGHDN and CDR2 FVKESK. This CDR3 region has 14 residues. The CDR3 nucleotides read TGTGCCAGCAGCCAAGGGACAGGGTTCTACGAGCAGTACTTC. It specifies CASSQGTGFYEQYF.

The chain combines TRBV2 with TRBJ2-7; 7 bases are shared with TRBD2. This CDR3 region has 14 residues. The germline gives CDR1 SNHLY, CDR2 FYNNEI. With V trimmed by 11 bases and J by 4 bases, 14 bases remained unmatched. CDR3 nucleotides: TGTGCCTGCTTGATACTAGCGACCCGATACGAGCAGTACTTC. Protein: CACLILATRYEQYF.

This rearrangement joins TRBV28 to TRBJ2-7; 7 nucleotides line up with TRBD1. Germline V gene sequence: CDR1 MDHEN, CDR2 SYDVKM. The CDR3 loop spans 14 amino acids. The trim removed 3 bases at V and 5 bases at J, leaving 7 bases unmatched. CDR3 loop: CASSLLWDRDEQYF. CDR3 DNA sequence: TGTGCCAGCAGTTTGTTGTGGGACAGAGACGAGCAGTACTTC.

This clone was detected once. The genes are TRBV5-1 and TRBJ2-2; weak D call: TRBD2 (6 bases). The CDR3 is made up of 18 amino acids. Germline V gene data show CDR1 as SGHRS and CDR2 as YFSETQ. Trimming removed 4 bases at V and 5 bases at J, with 24 bases between. CDR3 protein: CASSLSPGLTRDTGELFF. CDR3 sequence (DNA): TGCGCCAGCAGCCTGTCCCCGGGACTGACTAGAGATACCGGGGAGCTGTTTTTT. The whole variable domain, filled in from reference TRBV5-1 and TRBJ2-2, reads KAGVTQTPRYLIKTRGQQVTLSCSPISGHRSVSWYQQTPGQGLQFLFEYFSETQRNKGNFPGRFSGRQFSNSRSEMNVSTLELGDSALYLCASSLSPGLTRDTGELFFGEGSRLTVL.

This chain connects TRBV4-1 to TRBJ2-3; 9 bases align to TRBD2. Trimming removed 0 bases from V and 1 base from J; junction bases left unmatched: 8. CDR1 is MGHRA, CDR2 YSYEKL, per germline. The CDR3 contains 18 residues. CDR3 bases: TGCGCCAGCAGCCAAGATAAGGGCGGGAGGGCCGGCACAGATACGCAGTATTTT. Translated, it gives CASSQDKGGRAGTDTQYF.

The chain employs TRBV19 and TRBJ2-7; 9 nucleotides line up with TRBD1. Germline loops: CDR1 LNHDA, CDR2 SQIVND (reference sequence). The CDR3 totals 15 residues. The V and J ends lost 4 bases and 1 base, in that order; junction bases with no gene match: 5. The DNA of the CDR3 is TGTGCCAGTAGTAACCTCGGGACAGGGTCCTACGAGCAGTACTTC. Translation: CASSNLGTGSYEQYF.

The CDR3 coding sequence is TGTGCCAGCAGACCCTCGGGGTCCAATGAGCAGTTCTTC. Its translation is CASRPSGSNEQFF. The chain uses TRBV11-3 and TRBJ2-1; D is perhaps TRBD2 (5 bases). The ends were cut back, 6 bases at V and 6 bases at J, with 12 bases in the middle. CDR1 is SGHNT and CDR2 is YENEEA in the germline V gene. This CDR3 region has 13 residues.

V usage is TRBV4-1 and J usage is TRBJ2-1; D perhaps matches TRBD1 (7 bases). Germline-derived CDR1 and CDR2 are MGHRA and YSYEKL. The CDR3 consists of 14 residues. Between the trimmed V and J ends, which lost 4 bases and 7 bases, there was a span of 14 bases. The CDR3 bases are TGCGCCAGCAGCCTCCCAGGGGGAGGTAATGAGCAGTTCTTC. Translation: CASSLPGGGNEQFF.

The chain combines TRBV7-8 with TRBJ1-2; TRBD1 matches 8 bases. CDR1 and CDR2 from the germline V gene are SGHVS and FQNEAQ. This CDR3 comprises 14 residues. Trimming at V came to 5 bases and at J to 5 bases, leaving 7 bases not matched to a gene. CDR3 in DNA: TGTGCCAGCAGCCAAAACAGGGGGGGGTATGGCTACACCTTC. Its protein is CASSQNRGGYGYTF.

V is TRBV7-9 and J is TRBJ2-7; D possibly corresponds to TRBD2 (6 bases). Germline loops: CDR1 SEHNR, CDR2 FQNEAQ (reference sequence). V was cut by 2 bases and J by 0 bases, with 11 bases left in between. The CDR3 spans 15 residues. CDR3: CASSLSLGSSYEQYF. Here the CDR3 DNA reads TGTGCCAGCAGCTTATCTCTCGGGAGCTCCTACGAGCAGTACTTC.

This rearrangement joins TRBV27 to TRBJ2-3, with 12 bases lining up with TRBD2. Germline CDR1 reads MNHEY; CDR2 reads SMNVEV (reference sequence). V shed 2 bases and J 0 bases; nucleotides not matched to a gene: 18. The CDR3 is 22 amino acids. CDR3 nucleotides: TGTGCCAGCAGTTTAGTCCCCCCTAGCGGGAGGGATTTCAGTACTAGCACAGATACGCAGTATTTT. It is translated as CASSLVPPSGRDFSTSTDTQYF.

The chain joins TRBV21-1 to TRBJ1-4; TRBD1, the D gene given by the table, was not confirmed from the DNA. TRBV21-1 is described as a pseudogene. The CDR3 consists of 14 residues. CDR3 in DNA: TGTGCCAGCAGCAAAGGACAGGGTAATGAAAAACTGTTTTTT. The encoded protein is CASSKGQGNEKLFF.

The chain recombines TRBV5-4 with TRBJ1-2; 9 positions match TRBD1. V gave up 4 bases and J gave up 5 bases; unmatched junction bases: 6. CDR1 and CDR2 (germline): SGHNT, YYREEE (reference sequence). This CDR3 is 14 amino acids long. The CDR3 DNA reads as TGTGCCAGCAGCCGGACCGGGACAGGGTATGGCTACACCTTC. It is translated as CASSRTGTGYGYTF.

This clone was detected once. The rearrangement uses TRBV2 and TRBJ1-5; TRBD1 matches at 8 bases. V trimming: 6 bases; J trimming: 2 bases; junction bases outside the gene matches: 6. The CDR3 spans 15 residues. Germline V lookup: CDR1 SNHLY, CDR2 FYNNEI. The CDR3 loop reads CASRAQGGGNQPQHF. The CDR3 DNA sequence: TGTGCCAGCAGAGCACAGGGGGGTGGCAATCAGCCCCAGCATTTT.

The chain is built from TRBV11-3 and TRBJ2-1, with TRBD2 matching 11 bases. The CDR3 is 16 amino acids. The V segment lost 5 bases and the J segment 6 bases; nucleotides outside the gene matches: 9. Germline-derived CDR1 and CDR2 are SGHNT and YENEEA. The CDR3 DNA reads TGTGCCAGCAGCACCTACGGGACTAGCGGAACCAATGAGCAGTTCTTC. This gives the protein CASSTYGTSGTNEQFF.